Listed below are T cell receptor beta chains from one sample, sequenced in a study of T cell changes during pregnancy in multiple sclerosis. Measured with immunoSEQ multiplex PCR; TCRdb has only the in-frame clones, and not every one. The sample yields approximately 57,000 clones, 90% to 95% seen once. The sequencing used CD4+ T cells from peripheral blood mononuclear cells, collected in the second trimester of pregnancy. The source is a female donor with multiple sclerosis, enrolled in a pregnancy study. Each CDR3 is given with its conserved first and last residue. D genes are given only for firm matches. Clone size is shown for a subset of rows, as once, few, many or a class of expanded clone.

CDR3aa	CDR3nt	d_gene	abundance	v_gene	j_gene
CASIRTSGINEQFF	TGTGCCAGCATCAGGACTAGCGGGATCAATGAGCAGTTCTTC	TRBD2	.	TRBV6-1	TRBJ2-1
CASTRTSGGLADTQYF	TGTGCCAGCACCCGGACTAGCGGGGGGTTGGCAGATACGCAGTATTTT	TRBD2	.	TRBV11-2	TRBJ2-3
CASSRTSGTYTGELFF	TGTGCCAGCAGTAGGACTAGCGGGACGTACACCGGGGAGCTGTTTTTT	TRBD2	.	TRBV9	TRBJ2-2
CASRGLAGSGELFF	TGCGCCAGCAGAGGCCTAGCGGGGTCCGGGGAGCTGTTTTTT	TRBD2	.	TRBV5-1	TRBJ2-2
CASQLAGDNTGELFF	TGTGCCAGCCAACTAGCGGGGGATAACACCGGGGAGCTGTTTTTT	TRBD2	.	TRBV19	TRBJ2-2
CASSFPGEGGYGYTF	TGTGCCAGCAGCTTCCCCGGGGAGGGTGGCTATGGCTACACCTTC	.	.	TRBV7-9	TRBJ1-2
CASSPRSPRAETQYF	TGTGCCAGCAGCCCGAGGTCTCCCCGCGCGGAGACCCAGTACTTC	.	.	TRBV19	TRBJ2-5
CASSLVSGTRSTEAFF	TGCGCCAGCAGCTTGGTGTCGGGTACGAGGTCCACTGAAGCTTTCTTT	.	few	TRBV5-1	TRBJ1-1
CASSLALQGPEAFF	TGTGCCAGCAGCTTGGCTCTACAGGGGCCTGAAGCTTTCTTT	TRBD1	few	TRBV5-5	TRBJ1-1
CASSPGLTTDTQYF	TGTGCCAGCTCACCGGGACTTACCACAGATACGCAGTATTTT	.	.	TRBV18	TRBJ2-3
CASSGTGGWNTEAFF	TGTGCCAGCAGCGGGACAGGGGGATGGAACACTGAAGCTTTCTTT	TRBD1	.	TRBV7-8	TRBJ1-1
CASSATGGDYEQYF	TGTGCCAGCTCAGCGACAGGGGGCGACTACGAGCAGTACTTC	TRBD1	.	TRBV18	TRBJ2-7
CASSLTGEGRREETQYF	TGTGCCAGCAGTCTCACCGGGGAGGGGCGAAGGGAAGAGACCCAGTACTTC	TRBD2	.	TRBV11-3	TRBJ2-5
CASSLAHRAVNEKLFF	TGTGCCAGCAGCTTGGCACACAGGGCTGTTAATGAAAAACTGTTTTTT	.	.	TRBV5-5	TRBJ1-4
CASSPGTSGGARETQYF	TGTGCCAGCAGCCCGGGGACTAGCGGGGGGGCAAGGGAGACCCAGTACTTC	TRBD2	once	TRBV7-3	TRBJ2-5